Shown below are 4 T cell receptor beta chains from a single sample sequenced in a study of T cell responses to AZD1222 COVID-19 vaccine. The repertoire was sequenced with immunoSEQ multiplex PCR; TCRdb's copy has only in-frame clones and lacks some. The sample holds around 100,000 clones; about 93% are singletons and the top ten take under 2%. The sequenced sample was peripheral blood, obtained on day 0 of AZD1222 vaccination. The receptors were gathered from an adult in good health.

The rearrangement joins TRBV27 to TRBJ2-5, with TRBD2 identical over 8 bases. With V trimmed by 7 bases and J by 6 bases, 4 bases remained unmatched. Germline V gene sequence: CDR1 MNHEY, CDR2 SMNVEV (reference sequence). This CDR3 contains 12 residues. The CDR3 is CASNPGGKTQYF. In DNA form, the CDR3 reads TGTGCCAGCAATCCGGGGGGGAAGACCCAGTACTTC.

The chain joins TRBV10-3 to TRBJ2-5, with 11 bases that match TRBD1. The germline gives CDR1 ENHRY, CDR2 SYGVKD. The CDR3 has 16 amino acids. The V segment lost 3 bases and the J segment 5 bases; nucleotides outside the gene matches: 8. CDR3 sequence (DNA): TGTGCCATCAGTGACCCCGGACAGGGGGCGACGGAGACCCAGTACTTC. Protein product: CAISDPGQGATETQYF.

The DNA of the CDR3 is TGTGCCAGCAGCCGTGACCCCACCTACGAGCAGTACTTC. Its protein product is CASSRDPTYEQYF. The genes are TRBV7-8 and TRBJ2-7; D not certain. Germline V lookup: CDR1 SGHVS, CDR2 FQNEAQ. This CDR3 spans 13 amino acids. V lost 5 bases and J 2 bases, leaving 10 bases between the germline ends.

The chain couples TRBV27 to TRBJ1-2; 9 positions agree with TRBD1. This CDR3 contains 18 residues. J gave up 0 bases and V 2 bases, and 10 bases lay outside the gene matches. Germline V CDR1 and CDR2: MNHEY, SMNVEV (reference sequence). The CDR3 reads CASSLTGQGRLANYGYTF. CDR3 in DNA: TGTGCCAGCAGTTTAACCGGACAGGGGCGGTTAGCTAACTATGGCTACACCTTC.